This T cell receptor beta chain was captured by sequencing in a study of blood T cell repertoires in COVID-19. Study-level information: Acute and convalescent COVID-19 samples came from the United States, Italy and Spain. From T cells, B-cell-depleted T cells, or PBMCs came the material, which was cDNA or gDNA.

The protocol was immunoSEQ multiplex PCR, while the TCRdb copy is restricted to in-frame clones and leaves out a portion. This repertoire shows about 130,000 clones, about 85% found once; its top ten account for 10% to 15%. The germline V gene has CDR1 LNHDA and CDR2 SQIVND (reference sequence). The CDR3 has 20 residues. The V and J ends lost 7 bases and 7 bases respectively, with 35 bases between them. The receptor comes from a man aged 55-75 years with acute or convalescent COVID-19. The sample comprised peripheral blood. The J gene is TRBJ1-5, the V gene TRBV19; tentative D call: TRBD1 (5 bases). CDR3 nucleotide sequence: TGTGCCAGTACCTCCCCGCGGGGAGCAGGGAGATATCGTCAGGTACAGCCCCAGCATTTT. It is translated as CASTSPRGAGRYRQVQPQHF.